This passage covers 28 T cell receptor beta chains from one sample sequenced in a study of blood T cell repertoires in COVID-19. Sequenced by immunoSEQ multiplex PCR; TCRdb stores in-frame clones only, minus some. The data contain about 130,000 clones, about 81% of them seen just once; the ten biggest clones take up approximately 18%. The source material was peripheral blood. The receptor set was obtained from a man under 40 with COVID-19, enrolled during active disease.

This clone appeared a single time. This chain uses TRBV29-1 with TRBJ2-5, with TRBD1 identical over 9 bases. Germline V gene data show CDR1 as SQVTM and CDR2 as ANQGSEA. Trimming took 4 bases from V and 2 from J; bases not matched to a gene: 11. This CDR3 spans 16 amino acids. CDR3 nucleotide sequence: TGCAGCGTTGCTGGGGTGAACAGGGGGCCGCAAGAGACCCAGTACTTC. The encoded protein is CSVAGVNRGPQETQYF.

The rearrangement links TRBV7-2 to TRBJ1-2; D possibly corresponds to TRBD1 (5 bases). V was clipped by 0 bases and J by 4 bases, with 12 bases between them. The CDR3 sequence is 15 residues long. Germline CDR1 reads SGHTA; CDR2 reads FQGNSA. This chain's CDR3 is CASSLAGGDGYGYTF. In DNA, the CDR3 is TGTGCCAGCAGCTTAGCGGGGGGAGATGGCTATGGCTACACCTTC.

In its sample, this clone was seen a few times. DNA for the CDR3: TGTGCCAGCAGCCAAGAAGGGACTAGCGGGGGGAAGAAGTATTTT. It specifies CASSQEGTSGGKKYF. The chain carries TRBV3-1 (or the pseudogene TRBV3-2) and TRBJ2-3; TRBD2 matches at 15 bases. After removal of 0 bases from V and 13 bases from J, the junction contained 5 bases not matched to a gene. Germline CDR1 is LGHDT and CDR2 is YNNKEL (reference sequence). This CDR3 has 15 residues.

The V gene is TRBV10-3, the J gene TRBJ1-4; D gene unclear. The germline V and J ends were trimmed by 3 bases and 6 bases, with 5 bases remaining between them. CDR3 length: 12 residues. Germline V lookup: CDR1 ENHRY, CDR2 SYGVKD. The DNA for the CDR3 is TGTGCCATCAGTGATCCTTATGAAAAACTGTTTTTT. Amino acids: CAISDPYEKLFF.

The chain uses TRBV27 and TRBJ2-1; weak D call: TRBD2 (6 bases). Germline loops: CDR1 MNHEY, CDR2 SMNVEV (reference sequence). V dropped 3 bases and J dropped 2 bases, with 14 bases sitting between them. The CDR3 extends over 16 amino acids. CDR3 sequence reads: CASSFRAGPAYNEQFF. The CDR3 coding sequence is TGTGCCAGCAGTTTTCGGGCGGGGCCGGCCTACAATGAGCAGTTCTTC.

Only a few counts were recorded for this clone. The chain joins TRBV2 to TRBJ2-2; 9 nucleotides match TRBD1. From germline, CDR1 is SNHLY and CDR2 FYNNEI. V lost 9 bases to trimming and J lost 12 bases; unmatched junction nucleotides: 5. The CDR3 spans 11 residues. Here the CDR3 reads CASLGTGKLFF. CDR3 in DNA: TGTGCCAGTCTCGGGACAGGGAAGCTGTTTTTT.

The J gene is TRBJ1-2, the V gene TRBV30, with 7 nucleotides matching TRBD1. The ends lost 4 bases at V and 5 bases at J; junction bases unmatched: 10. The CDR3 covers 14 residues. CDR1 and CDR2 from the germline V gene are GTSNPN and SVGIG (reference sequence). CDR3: CAWNGGRGEYGYTF. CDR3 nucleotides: TGTGCCTGGAACGGGGGCAGGGGGGAATATGGCTACACCTTC.

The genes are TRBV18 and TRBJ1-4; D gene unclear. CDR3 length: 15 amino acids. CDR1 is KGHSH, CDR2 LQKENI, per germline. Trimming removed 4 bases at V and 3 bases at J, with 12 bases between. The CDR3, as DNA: TGTGCCAGCTCACTGATGTCGAGGGCTAATGAAAAACTGTTTTTT. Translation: CASSLMSRANEKLFF.

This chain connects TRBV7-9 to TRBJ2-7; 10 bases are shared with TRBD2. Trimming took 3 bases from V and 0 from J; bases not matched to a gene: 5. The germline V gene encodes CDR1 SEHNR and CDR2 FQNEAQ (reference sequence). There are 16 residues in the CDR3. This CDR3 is CASSLPTSGNSYEQYF. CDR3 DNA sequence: TGTGCCAGCAGCTTGCCCACTAGCGGGAACTCCTACGAGCAGTACTTC.

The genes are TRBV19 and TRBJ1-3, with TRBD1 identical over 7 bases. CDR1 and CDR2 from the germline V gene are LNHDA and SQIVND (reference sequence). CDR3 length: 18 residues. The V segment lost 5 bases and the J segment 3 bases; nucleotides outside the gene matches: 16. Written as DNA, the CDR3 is TGTGCCAGTAGTGACCGGGACAGTCGTGGTTTGGGTGGAAACACCATATATTTT. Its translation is CASSDRDSRGLGGNTIYF.

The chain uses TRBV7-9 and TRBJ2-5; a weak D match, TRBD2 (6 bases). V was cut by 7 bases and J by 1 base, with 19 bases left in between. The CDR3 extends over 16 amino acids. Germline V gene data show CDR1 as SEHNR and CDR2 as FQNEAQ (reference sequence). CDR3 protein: CASTQTGGIGQETQYF. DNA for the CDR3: TGTGCCAGCACCCAAACGGGCGGGATAGGCCAAGAGACCCAGTACTTC.

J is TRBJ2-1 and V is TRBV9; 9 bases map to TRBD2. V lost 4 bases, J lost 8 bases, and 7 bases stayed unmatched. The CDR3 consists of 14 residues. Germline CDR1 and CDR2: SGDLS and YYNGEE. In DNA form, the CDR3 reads TGTGCCAGCAGCCTTAGCGGGAGCCCCCATGAGCAGTTCTTC. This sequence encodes CASSLSGSPHEQFF. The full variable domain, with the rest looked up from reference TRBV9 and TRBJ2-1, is DSGVTQTPKHLITATGQRVTLRCSPRSGDLSVYWYQQSLDQGLQFLIQYYNGEERAKGNILERFSAQQFPDLHSELNLSSLELGDSALYFCASSLSGSPHEQFFGPGTRLTVL.

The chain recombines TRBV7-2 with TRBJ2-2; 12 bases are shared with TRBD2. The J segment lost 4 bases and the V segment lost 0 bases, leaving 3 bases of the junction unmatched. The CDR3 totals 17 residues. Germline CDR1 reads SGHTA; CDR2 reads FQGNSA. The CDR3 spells CASSLASSGGATGELFF. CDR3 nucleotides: TGTGCCAGCAGCTTAGCCTCTAGCGGGGGGGCCACCGGGGAGCTGTTTTTT.

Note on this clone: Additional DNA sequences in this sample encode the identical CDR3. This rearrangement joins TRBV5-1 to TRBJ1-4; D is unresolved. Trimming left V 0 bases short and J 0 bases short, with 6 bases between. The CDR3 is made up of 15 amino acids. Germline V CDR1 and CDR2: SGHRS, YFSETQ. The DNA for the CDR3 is TGCGCCAGCAGCTTGGGGCAAACAACTAATGAAAAACTGTTTTTT. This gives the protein CASSLGQTTNEKLFF.

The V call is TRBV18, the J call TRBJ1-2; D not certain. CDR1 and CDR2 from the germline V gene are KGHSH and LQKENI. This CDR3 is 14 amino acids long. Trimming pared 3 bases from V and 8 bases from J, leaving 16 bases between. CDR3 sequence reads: CASSPGGPPSGYTF. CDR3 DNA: TGTGCCAGCTCACCGGGAGGCCCCCCATCCGGCTACACCTTC.

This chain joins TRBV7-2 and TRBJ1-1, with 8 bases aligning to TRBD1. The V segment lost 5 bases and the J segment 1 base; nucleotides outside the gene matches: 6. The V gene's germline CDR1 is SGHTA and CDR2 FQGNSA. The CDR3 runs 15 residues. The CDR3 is CASSPHQGANTEAFF. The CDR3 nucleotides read TGTGCCAGCAGCCCACACCAGGGGGCGAACACTGAAGCTTTCTTT.

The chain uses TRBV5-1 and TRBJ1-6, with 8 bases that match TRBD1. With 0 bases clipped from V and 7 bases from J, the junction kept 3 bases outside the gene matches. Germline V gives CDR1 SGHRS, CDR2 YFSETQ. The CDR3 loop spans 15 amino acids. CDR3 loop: CASSLEGQENSPLHF. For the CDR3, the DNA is TGCGCCAGCAGCTTGGAGGGACAGGAAAATTCACCCCTCCACTTT. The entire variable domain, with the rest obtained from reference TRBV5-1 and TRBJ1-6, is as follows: KAGVTQTPRYLIKTRGQQVTLSCSPISGHRSVSWYQQTPGQGLQFLFEYFSETQRNKGNFPGRFSGRQFSNSRSEMNVSTLELGDSALYLCASSLEGQENSPLHFGNGTRLTVT.

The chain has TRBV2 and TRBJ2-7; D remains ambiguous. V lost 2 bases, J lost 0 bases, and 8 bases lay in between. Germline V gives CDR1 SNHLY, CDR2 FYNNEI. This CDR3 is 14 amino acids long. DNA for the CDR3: TGTGCCAGCAGTGAATACCGGGTCTCCTACGAGCAGTACTTC. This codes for CASSEYRVSYEQYF.

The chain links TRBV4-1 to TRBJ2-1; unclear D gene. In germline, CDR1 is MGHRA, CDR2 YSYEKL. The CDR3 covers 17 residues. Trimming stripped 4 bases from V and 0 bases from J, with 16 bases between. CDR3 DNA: TGCGCCAGCAGCCCCACCCTAGAGGAGACCTCCTACAATGAGCAGTTCTTC. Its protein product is CASSPTLEETSYNEQFF.

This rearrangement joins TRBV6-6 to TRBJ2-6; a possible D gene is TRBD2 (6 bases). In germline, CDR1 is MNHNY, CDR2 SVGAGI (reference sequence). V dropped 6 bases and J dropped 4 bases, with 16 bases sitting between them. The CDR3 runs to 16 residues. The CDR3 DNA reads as TGTGCCAGCAGCCAAGACGGGGGTTCAGGGGCCAACGTCCTGACTTTC. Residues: CASSQDGGSGANVLTF.

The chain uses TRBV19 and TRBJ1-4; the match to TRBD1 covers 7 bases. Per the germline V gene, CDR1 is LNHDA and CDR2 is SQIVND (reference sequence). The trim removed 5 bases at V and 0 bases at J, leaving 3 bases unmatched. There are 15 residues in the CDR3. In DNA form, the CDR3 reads TGTGCCAGTAGTCCTGGGACAGCAACTAATGAAAAACTGTTTTTT. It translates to CASSPGTATNEKLFF.

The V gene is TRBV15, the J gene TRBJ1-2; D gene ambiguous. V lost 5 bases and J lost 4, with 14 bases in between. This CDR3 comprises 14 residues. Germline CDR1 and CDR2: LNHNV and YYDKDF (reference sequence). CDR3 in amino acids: CATSDDTLGYGYTF. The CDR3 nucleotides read TGTGCCACCAGCGACGACACTCTCGGCTATGGCTACACCTTC.

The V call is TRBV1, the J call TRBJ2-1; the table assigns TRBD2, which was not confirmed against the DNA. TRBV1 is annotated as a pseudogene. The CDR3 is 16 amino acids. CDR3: CTSSPYSGRAYNEQFF. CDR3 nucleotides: TGCACCAGCAGCCCCTATAGCGGGAGGGCCTACAATGAGCAGTTCTTC.

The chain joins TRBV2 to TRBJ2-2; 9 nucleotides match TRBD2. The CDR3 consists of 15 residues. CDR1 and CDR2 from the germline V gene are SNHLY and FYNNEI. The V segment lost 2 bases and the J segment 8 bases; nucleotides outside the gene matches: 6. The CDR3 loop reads CASSEPGLARGELFF. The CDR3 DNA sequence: TGTGCCAGCAGTGAACCGGGACTAGCTAGGGGGGAGCTGTTTTTT.

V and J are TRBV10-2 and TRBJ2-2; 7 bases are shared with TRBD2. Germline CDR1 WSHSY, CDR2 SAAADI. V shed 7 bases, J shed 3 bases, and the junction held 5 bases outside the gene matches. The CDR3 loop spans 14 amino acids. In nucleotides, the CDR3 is TGCGCCAGCAAATGGGAGGGCCACACCGGGGAGCTGTTTTTT. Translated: CASKWEGHTGELFF.

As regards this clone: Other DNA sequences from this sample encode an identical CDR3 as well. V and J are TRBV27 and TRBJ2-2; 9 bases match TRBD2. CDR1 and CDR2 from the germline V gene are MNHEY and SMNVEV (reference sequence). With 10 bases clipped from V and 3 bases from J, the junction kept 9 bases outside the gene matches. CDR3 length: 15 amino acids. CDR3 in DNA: TGTGCCACCGCTTCCCTAGCGGGGCACACCGGGGAGCTGTTTTTT. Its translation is CATASLAGHTGELFF.

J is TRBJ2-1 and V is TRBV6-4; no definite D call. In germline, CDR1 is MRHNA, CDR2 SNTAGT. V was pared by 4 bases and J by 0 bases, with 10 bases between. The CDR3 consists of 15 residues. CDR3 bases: TGTGCCAGCAGTGTCCAACAGAGCTCCTACAATGAGCAGTTCTTC. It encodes CASSVQQSSYNEQFF.

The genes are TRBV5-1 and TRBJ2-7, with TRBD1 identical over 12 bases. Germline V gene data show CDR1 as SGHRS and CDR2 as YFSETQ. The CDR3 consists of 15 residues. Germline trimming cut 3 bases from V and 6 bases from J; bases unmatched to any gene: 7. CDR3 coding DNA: TGCGCCAGCAGCTGGAGGGGACAGGGGGCGGCCGAGCAGTACTTC. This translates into CASSWRGQGAAEQYF.